Each of the 3 T cell receptor beta chains below was sequenced from the same sample in a study of radiotherapy plus CTLA-4 blockade in lung cancer. Some clones are missing from TCRdb's copy, which holds only in-frame ones; the method was immunoSEQ multiplex PCR. The sample shows 89,000 or so clones, around four fifths of them seen only once. Material: peripheral blood, obtained from a patient treated with radiotherapy plus ipilimumab. These TCRs come from a human donor with non-small cell lung cancer who had a partial response to radiotherapy plus ipilimumab.

The V call is TRBV5-8, the J call TRBJ2-7; D might be TRBD1 (7 bases). V lost 2 bases and J 2 bases, leaving 17 bases between the germline ends. The CDR3 spans 16 residues. CDR1 is SGHTS, CDR2 YDEGEE, per germline. CDR3 in DNA: TGTGCCAGCAGCTTAGGAGGGTGGGACAGAGCCTACGAGCAGTACTTC. Translation: CASSLGGWDRAYEQYF.

The gene calls are TRBV27 and TRBJ1-5, with unresolved D. Germline CDR1 MNHEY, CDR2 SMNVEV (reference sequence). This CDR3 spans 13 amino acids. With 4 bases removed from V and 5 bases from J, the gap between germline ends came to 9 bases. CDR3 loop: CASSWAGDQPQHF. The CDR3 coding sequence is TGTGCCAGCAGTTGGGCAGGTGATCAGCCCCAGCATTTT.

The chain combines TRBV5-1 with TRBJ1-1; no definite D call. The germline V gene encodes CDR1 SGHRS and CDR2 YFSETQ. The length of the CDR3 is 13 residues. Trimming pared 2 bases from V and 2 bases from J, leaving 7 bases between. CDR3 sequence reads: CASSFGGNTEAFF. The CDR3 region has the DNA TGCGCCAGCAGCTTCGGCGGAAACACTGAAGCTTTCTTT. Together with reference TRBV5-1 and TRBJ1-1, the CDR3 gives the full variable domain: KAGVTQTPRYLIKTRGQQVTLSCSPISGHRSVSWYQQTPGQGLQFLFEYFSETQRNKGNFPGRFSGRQFSNSRSEMNVSTLELGDSALYLCASSFGGNTEAFFGQGTRLTVV.